Listed below are T cell receptor beta chains from one sample, sequenced in a study of blood T cell repertoires in COVID-19. The table came from immunoSEQ multiplex PCR; TCRdb's copy has only in-frame clones and leaves some out. The profile shows approximately 200,000 clones, approximately 89% of them singletons. The sample comprised peripheral blood. The receptors stem from a woman under 40 with acute or convalescent COVID-19. CDR3s include the opening cysteine and the closing phenylalanine or tryptophan. D genes are given only for firm matches. Rows may omit the clone size; those that give it use once, few, many or a size class.

CDR3 protein	CDR3 DNA	D gene	V gene	J gene	clone size
CASRDDSWGNTEAFF	TGTGCCAGCAGGGATGACAGCTGGGGGAACACTGAAGCTTTCTTT	NA	TRBV2	TRBJ1-1	once
CASSTRPGGETQYF	TGTGCCAGCAGCACAAGACCGGGTGGGGAGACCCAGTACTTC	NA	TRBV11-2	TRBJ2-5	NA
CASSEAIETQYF	TGTGCCAGCTCAGAGGCGATAGAGACCCAGTACTTC	NA	TRBV18	TRBJ2-5	NA
CASSQAMNTEAFF	TGTGCCAGCAGCCAAGCAATGAACACTGAAGCTTTCTTT	NA	TRBV4-2	TRBJ1-1	NA
CASRQGPYEQYF	TGCGCCAGTAGACAGGGTCCCTACGAGCAGTACTTC	TRBD1	TRBV5-1	TRBJ2-7	NA
CASSSYRGSYEQYF	TGTGCCAGCAGCTCCTACAGGGGTAGCTACGAGCAGTACTTC	TRBD1	TRBV5-6	TRBJ2-7	NA
CASSSQRGGDTQYF	TGTGCCAGCAGCTCCCAGCGGGGGGGGGATACGCAGTATTTT	TRBD2	TRBV7-2	TRBJ2-3	NA
CASGLEQNEQFF	TGTGCTAGTGGTTTGGAACAAAATGAGCAGTTCTTC	NA	TRBV12-5	TRBJ2-1	NA
CASSWGGDEQFF	TGTGCCAGCAGCTGGGGGGGCGATGAGCAGTTCTTC	NA	TRBV27	TRBJ2-1	once
CASSVRGTSGIQYF	TGTGCCAGCAGTGTGAGGGGGACCTCGGGCATTCAGTACTTC	NA	TRBV2	TRBJ2-4	NA
CASSQFRSGSSYNEQFF	TGTGCCAGCAGCCAGTTCCGGAGCGGGAGCTCCTACAATGAGCAGTTCTTC	TRBD2	TRBV28	TRBJ2-1	once
CATSQGNEQYF	TGTGCCACCAGCCAGGGCAACGAGCAGTACTTC	NA	TRBV15	TRBJ2-7	NA
CASSLGTYGTGKAFF	TGTGCCAGCAGCTTGGGGACTTACGGGACAGGGAAAGCTTTCTTT	TRBD1	TRBV7-9	TRBJ1-1	NA
CAWSHNLGYTF	TGTGCCTGGAGTCACAACCTCGGCTACACCTTC	NA	TRBV30	TRBJ1-2	NA
CASSLETGRAAGEQYF	TGTGCCAGCAGCTTAGAGACAGGGCGAGCGGCGGGCGAGCAGTACTTC	TRBD1	TRBV7-6	TRBJ2-7	NA